Included here is one T cell receptor (beta chain) sequence, with context. The sample is drawn from a study of blood T cell repertoires in COVID-19. Study details: Sources were T cells, B-cell-depleted T cells, or PBMCs; the material itself was cDNA or gDNA.

Method: immunoSEQ multiplex PCR; TCRdb's copy keeps in-frame clones and lacks some. The repertoire holds about 89,000 clones, with about four fifths as singletons. Followed longitudinally, the Seattle patients had been enrolled during active infection. The TCR comes from a man between 70 and 80 years old with COVID-19, enrolled during active disease. The source material was peripheral blood.

CDR3 nucleotides: TGTGCCAGCTCACCGGGGACAGGGATGAATTATGGCTACACCTTC. The encoded protein is CASSPGTGMNYGYTF. The rearrangement uses TRBV18 and TRBJ1-2; 9 bases are shared with TRBD1. In germline, CDR1 is KGHSH, CDR2 LQKENI. Unmatched junction bases numbered 7, after V lost 3 bases and J lost 5 bases. The length of the CDR3 is 15 residues.